What follows describes a single T cell receptor beta chain. The sample comes from a study of blood T cell repertoires in COVID-19. Study in general: Acute and convalescent COVID-19 specimens originated in the United States, Italy and Spain. The cDNA or gDNA used as material had been derived from T cells, B-cell-depleted T cells, or PBMCs.

V lost 6 bases to trimming and J lost 2 bases, with 13 bases between them. CDR1 and CDR2 from the germline V gene are GTSNPN and SVGIG (reference sequence). This CDR3 has 13 amino acids. Original data processing: Nucleated cell counts were estimated from reference gene primer amplification. Assay: immunoSEQ multiplex PCR; the TCRdb copy retains only in-frame clones and omits some. From that table come the V and J calls and clone size; the DNA was used to work out D and trimming. The data show about 330,000 clones, more than 75% seen once. This chain links TRBV30 with TRBJ2-5, with a weak D call TRBD1 (6 bases). This clonotype was obtained from a woman aged 45-59 years with acute or convalescent COVID-19. The material sequenced was peripheral blood. CDR3 in amino acids: CACLRTEQETQYF. The CDR3 DNA reads TGTGCCTGCCTCAGGACAGAACAAGAGACCCAGTACTTC.